Each of the 26 T cell receptor beta chains below was sequenced from the same sample in a study of blood T cell repertoires in COVID-19. Generated by immunoSEQ multiplex PCR, the TCRdb table keeps only in-frame clones and is missing some. The data hold 450,000 to 500,000 clones, with approximately 85% observed a single time. Sequenced material: peripheral blood. Receptors originate from a human donor in a cohort sampled during active COVID-19.

The V call is TRBV5-6, the J call TRBJ1-1; the match to TRBD1 covers 9 bases. Germline CDR1 and CDR2: SGHDT and YYEEEE. The ends lost 4 bases at V and 6 bases at J; junction bases unmatched: 7. The CDR3 sequence is 14 residues long. This CDR3 reads CASSRDRVRSEAFF. The DNA for the CDR3 is TGTGCCAGCAGCCGGGACAGGGTACGATCTGAAGCTTTCTTT.

The gene calls are TRBV28 and TRBJ2-7; possible D gene TRBD2, 5 bases. There are 15 residues in the CDR3. Germline V CDR1 and CDR2: MDHEN, SYDVKM. V shed 6 bases and J shed 4 bases, with 19 bases lying between them. The CDR3 DNA sequence: TGTGCCAGCAGCCCGACCGGGATGAGGGAATACGAGCAGTACTTC. It encodes CASSPTGMREYEQYF. Full variable domain (rest looked up from reference TRBV28 and TRBJ2-7): DVKVTQSSRYLVKRTGEKVFLECVQDMDHENMFWYRQDPGLGLRLIYFSYDVKMKEKGDIPEGYSVSREKKERFSLILESASTNQTSMYLCASSPTGMREYEQYFGPGTRLTVT.

The genes are TRBV30 and TRBJ2-7, with D uncertain. Trimming cost V 5 bases and J 2 bases, with 13 bases left between them. Per the germline V gene, CDR1 is GTSNPN and CDR2 is SVGIG (reference sequence). The length of the CDR3 is 13 residues. The CDR3 region has the DNA TGTGCCTGGGGGTCAGTGCTTCCCTACGAGCAGTACTTC. As protein: CAWGSVLPYEQYF.

This clone was seen once. The chain links TRBV28 to TRBJ1-1, with D possibly being TRBD1 (5 bases). V lost 3 bases and J lost 9, with 11 bases in between. The CDR3 is 12 residues long. Germline V gives CDR1 MDHEN, CDR2 SYDVKM. This CDR3 reads CASSLPRGKAFF. The CDR3 coding sequence is TGTGCCAGCAGTTTGCCCCGGGGGAAAGCTTTCTTT.

The CDR3 DNA reads as TGTGCCAGCAGTGAAAGCGGTCGTGGAGCTTTCTTT. Amino acids: CASSESGRGAFF. V and J are TRBV6-1 and TRBJ1-1; D gene unclear. The CDR3 covers 12 residues. Trimming took off 2 bases at V and 10 bases at J, with 11 bases between the two ends. CDR1 is MNHNS and CDR2 is SASEGT in the germline V gene.

V usage is TRBV18 and J usage is TRBJ1-1; possibly TRBD1 for D (6 bases). Germline V gives CDR1 KGHSH, CDR2 LQKENI. The CDR3 is 16 amino acids. Between the trimmed V and J ends, which lost 4 bases and 0 bases, there was a span of 15 bases. DNA for the CDR3: TGTGCCAGCTCACTGACTACGGGACAAATGAACACTGAAGCTTTCTTT. Its protein is CASSLTTGQMNTEAFF. Based on the CDR3 plus reference TRBV18 and TRBJ1-1, the full variable domain is NAGVMQNPRHLVRRRGQEARLRCSPMKGHSHVYWYRQLPEEGLKFMVYLQKENIIDESGMPKERFSAEFPKEGPSILRIQQVVRGDSAAYFCASSLTTGQMNTEAFFGQGTRLTVV.

J is TRBJ2-3 and V is TRBV24-1, with 7 bases aligning to TRBD2. The germline CDR1 and CDR2 sequences are KGHDR and SFDVKD. The ends lost 4 bases at V and 5 bases at J; junction bases unmatched: 8. The CDR3 consists of 15 residues. The CDR3 DNA is TGTGCCACCAGTGAGGGCGGGAGTACAGTAGATACGCAGTATTTT. It specifies CATSEGGSTVDTQYF.

The rearrangement links TRBV29-1 to TRBJ1-1; the D is unclear. V was shortened by 6 bases and J by 5 bases, with 10 bases between the two germline ends. Germline V gene lookup returns CDR1 SQVTM and CDR2 ANQGSEA. The CDR3 has 11 amino acids. CDR3: CSVSEWTEAFF. The CDR3 DNA sequence: TGCAGCGTGTCCGAGTGGACTGAAGCTTTCTTT. Full variable domain (remainder filled in from reference TRBV29-1 and TRBJ1-1): SAVISQKPSRDICQRGTSLTIQCQVDSQVTMMFWYRQQPGQSLTLIATANQGSEATYESGFVIDKFPISRPNLTFSTLTVSNMSPEDSSIYLCSVSEWTEAFFGQGTRLTVV.

V and J are TRBV29-1 and TRBJ2-1, with TRBD2 identical over 11 bases. The CDR3 is 15 residues long. Per the germline V gene, CDR1 is SQVTM and CDR2 is ANQGSEA. V trimming: 7 bases; J trimming: 5 bases; junction bases outside the gene matches: 10. The DNA of the CDR3 is TGCAGCGGGTTAGCGGGAGGGGCCCCCCACAATGAGCAGTTCTTC. This translates into CSGLAGGAPHNEQFF.

In DNA form, the CDR3 reads TGTGCCAGCAGTTTTGGTAGCGGGATAGCTTACGAGCAGTACTTC. This codes for CASSFGSGIAYEQYF. The rearrangement joins TRBV28 to TRBJ2-7; 8 bases map to TRBD2. Losses at the gene ends were 3 bases for V and 4 bases for J; bases not matched to a gene: 8. The germline V gene encodes CDR1 MDHEN and CDR2 SYDVKM. The CDR3 sequence is 15 residues long.

The rearrangement uses TRBV9 and TRBJ1-1; D gene ambiguous. The CDR3 is 13 amino acids. CDR1 is SGDLS and CDR2 is YYNGEE in the germline V gene. Trimming took 3 bases from V and 6 from J, leaving 12 bases between them. CDR3 sequence: CASSAARSPEAFF. In DNA, the CDR3 is TGTGCCAGCAGCGCCGCGAGGAGCCCTGAAGCTTTCTTT.

V gene TRBV3-1 (or the pseudogene TRBV3-2) combines with J gene TRBJ1-2, with a weak D call TRBD1 (5 bases). Germline V gene sequence: CDR1 LGHDT, CDR2 YNNKEL (reference sequence). The CDR3 has 13 amino acids. V was cut by 2 bases and J by 4 bases, with 8 bases left in between. The CDR3 DNA sequence: TGTGCCAGCAGCCAAACAGGTAGCTATGGCTACACCTTC. Translated, it gives CASSQTGSYGYTF.

V usage is TRBV15 and J usage is TRBJ2-1, with D possibly being TRBD1 (5 bases). Per germline, CDR1 LNHNV and CDR2 YYDKDF (reference sequence). V lost 0 bases, J lost 0 bases, and 15 bases lay in between. The CDR3 is made up of 18 amino acids. CDR3 bases: TGTGCCACCAGCAGAGATCCAGACAGCCTAAGCTCCTACAATGAGCAGTTCTTC. It is translated as CATSRDPDSLSSYNEQFF.

The chain carries TRBV11-3 and TRBJ1-2, with D possibly matching TRBD1 (5 bases). The CDR3 totals 13 residues. V dropped 3 bases and J dropped 4 bases, with 9 bases sitting between them. Germline V CDR1 and CDR2: SGHNT, YENEEA. The CDR3 sequence: CASSFPGGYGYTF. Here the CDR3 DNA reads TGTGCCAGCAGCTTCCCCGGGGGCTATGGCTACACCTTC.

The V and J genes are TRBV11-2 and TRBJ1-2, with D unclear. The CDR3 has 13 amino acids. Trimming cost V 0 bases and J 8 bases, with 10 bases left between them. Germline CDR1 SGHAT, CDR2 FQNNGV. CDR3 bases: TGTGCCAGCAGCTTAGAGAGGGCTGGGGGCTACACCTTC. Translation: CASSLERAGGYTF.

A few counts support this clone. V and J are TRBV6-5 and TRBJ2-3; D unclear. V gave up 0 bases and J gave up 4 bases, with 11 bases separating them. Germline V gives CDR1 MNHEY, CDR2 SVGAGI. The CDR3 is made up of 15 amino acids. The CDR3 DNA sequence: TGTGCCAGCAGTTACTCGGGTTACGGAGCAGATACGCAGTATTTT. Its protein product is CASSYSGYGADTQYF.

This chain uses TRBV13 with TRBJ1-4; D may be TRBD1 (5 bases). The germline CDR1 and CDR2 sequences are PRHDT and FYEKMQ (reference sequence). V shed 2 bases and J shed 0 bases, with 16 bases lying between them. The CDR3 extends over 18 amino acids. CDR3 nucleotides: TGTGCCAGCAGCTTAAATCGACAGCCCTTGTCAACTAATGAAAAACTGTTTTTT. This codes for CASSLNRQPLSTNEKLFF.

This clone was seen a single time. The V gene is TRBV6-5, the J gene TRBJ1-5, with D possibly matching TRBD1 (6 bases). The germline V gene has CDR1 MNHEY and CDR2 SVGAGI. This CDR3 spans 15 amino acids. Between the trimmed V and J ends, which lost 6 bases and 2 bases, there was a span of 14 bases. DNA for the CDR3: TGTGCCAGCAGACCCAGGGGCTTCGGCAATCAGCCCCAGCATTTT. It yields the protein CASRPRGFGNQPQHF.

Of note for this clone: Different DNA sequences within this sample yield the same CDR3. This sequence joins TRBV6-5 and TRBJ2-7, with 11 bases identical to TRBD2. The CDR3 has 13 amino acids. J lost 2 bases, V lost 9 bases, and 3 bases had no gene match. Germline V gene data show CDR1 as MNHEY and CDR2 as SVGAGI. CDR3 nucleotide sequence: TGTGCCAGTATAGCGGGAGGGACCTACGAGCAGTACTTC. Translation gives CASIAGGTYEQYF.

The chain uses TRBV5-1 and TRBJ1-2, with D perhaps matching TRBD1 (5 bases). The CDR3 is 15 amino acids. Deletions cut 4 bases from V and 5 bases from J, with 18 bases between. Germline V CDR1 and CDR2: SGHRS, YFSETQ. This CDR3 reads CASSLDSSLRYGYTF. The CDR3 DNA reads as TGCGCCAGCAGCCTCGACAGTTCCCTCCGGTATGGCTACACCTTC. The entire variable domain, with the rest obtained from reference TRBV5-1 and TRBJ1-2, is as follows: KAGVTQTPRYLIKTRGQQVTLSCSPISGHRSVSWYQQTPGQGLQFLFEYFSETQRNKGNFPGRFSGRQFSNSRSEMNVSTLELGDSALYLCASSLDSSLRYGYTFGSGTRLTVV.

The V call is TRBV10-3, the J call TRBJ2-2, with D possibly matching TRBD2 (6 bases). The CDR3 consists of 16 residues. Per germline, CDR1 ENHRY and CDR2 SYGVKD. Trimming pared 2 bases from V and 4 bases from J, leaving 14 bases between. CDR3: CAISEPRGGRTGELFF. CDR3 in DNA: TGTGCCATCAGTGAGCCCCGGGGAGGACGCACCGGGGAGCTGTTTTTT.

J is TRBJ2-3 and V is TRBV5-1, with 11 bases lining up with TRBD2. The ends lost 3 bases at V and 0 bases at J; junction bases unmatched: 3. Germline loops: CDR1 SGHRS, CDR2 YFSETQ. CDR3 size: 16 residues. For the CDR3, the DNA is TGCGCCAGCAGCTCGGGACTAGCGGTTAGCACAGATACGCAGTATTTT. Its translation is CASSSGLAVSTDTQYF.

V and J are TRBV9 and TRBJ2-6, with D possibly TRBD1 on 5 matching bases. CDR1 is SGDLS, CDR2 YYNGEE, per germline. The CDR3 is made up of 18 amino acids. V lost 0 bases and J 0 bases, leaving 13 bases between the germline ends. Here the CDR3 DNA reads TGTGCCAGCAGCGTAGACAACAGGCAAATCTCTGGGGCCAACGTCCTGACTTTC. It specifies CASSVDNRQISGANVLTF.

The chain has TRBV3-1 (or the pseudogene TRBV3-2) and TRBJ2-1; the match to TRBD2 covers 9 bases. Germline V gene lookup returns CDR1 LGHDT and CDR2 YNNKEL (reference sequence). This CDR3 spans 15 amino acids. J lost 10 bases, V lost 2 bases, and 9 bases had no gene match. In nucleotides, the CDR3 is TGTGCCAGCAGCCAATTTGGCGGGAGGGCCGGCGAGCAGTTCTTC. Translating it yields CASSQFGGRAGEQFF.

This rearrangement joins TRBV29-1 to TRBJ2-3; TRBD1 aligns across 7 bases. The V and J ends lost 7 bases and 4 bases, in that order; junction bases with no gene match: 8. The germline gives CDR1 SQVTM, CDR2 ANQGSEA. CDR3 length: 13 residues. Here the CDR3 reads CSATDRVPDTQYF. DNA of the CDR3: TGCAGCGCCACCGACAGGGTACCAGATACGCAGTATTTT.

This clone occurred a few times. This chain uses TRBV4-1 with TRBJ2-5; a weak D match, TRBD2 (6 bases). V was pared by 3 bases and J by 5 bases, with 10 bases between. CDR1 is MGHRA, CDR2 YSYEKL, per germline. The CDR3 spans 13 residues. CDR3 bases: TGCGCCAGCAGCCAGACTAGTCAGGAGACCCAGTACTTC. Translated: CASSQTSQETQYF.